The source of this T cell receptor beta chain is a study of beta chain features in type 1 diabetes. Study in general: Cell yields, age and gender were similar between patients and healthy donors.

Study results and caveats: Type 1 diabetes patients had moderately but significantly shorter TCRB CDR3s in all four CD4+ subsets. For patients, the naive, central memory and Treg TCRB repertoires appeared more alike than for healthy donors. For type 1 diabetes patients, VDJ junctions showed fewer insertions and more deletions.

Cell sorting via CD45RO/CCR7/CD25/CD127/CD95/CD27 was performed to obtain CD4+ naive, central memory, regulatory and stem cell-like memory cells. Expressed TCRB transcripts were sequenced because the isolated RNA had all been reverse transcribed beforehand. Data came from immunoSEQ multiplex PCR; TCRdb stores just in-frame clones and leaves some out. The sample has some 240,000 clones; more than 15% are singletons. Trimming took 7 bases from V and 4 from J, leaving 13 bases between them. Germline lookup yields CDR1 SQVTM and CDR2 ANQGSEA. The CDR3 sequence is 12 residues long. With regard to this clone: The target antigen is unknown.

The origin of this receptor is a young man with type 1 diabetes. The sequenced material came from naive CD4+ T cells from blood. The chain is built from TRBV29-1 and TRBJ1-1; no definite D call. The CDR3 spells CSATRGGTEAFF. CDR3 nucleotide sequence: TGCAGCGCGACCCGGGGAGGCACTGAAGCTTTCTTT.